The rows below give T cell receptor beta chains drawn from one sample of a study of blood T cell repertoires in COVID-19. Clones were read by immunoSEQ multiplex PCR, and TCRdb kept only the in-frame ones, dropping some. The table includes tens of thousands of clones, 84% detected once. Sequenced material: peripheral blood. The receptors come from a human donor in a cohort sampled during active COVID-19. Both conserved end residues are part of each CDR3. Fields, in order: CDR3 DNA, CDR3 protein, clone size, D gene, V gene, J gene. D genes are given only for firm matches. Part of the rows lack a size; the others show once, few, many or a class for expanded clones.

CDR3nt: TGTGCCAGCAGCCAAGAAACGACGACAGGGGTCTATGGCTACACCTTC
CDR3aa: CASSQETTTGVYGYTF
abundance: -
d_gene: TRBD1
v_gene: TRBV4-2
j_gene: TRBJ1-2

CDR3nt: TGTGCCAGCAGCTTGGAGGGACAGGGTTTCTACACCTTC
CDR3aa: CASSLEGQGFYTF
abundance: once
d_gene: TRBD1
v_gene: TRBV5-5
j_gene: TRBJ1-2

CDR3nt: TGTGCCAGCAGTGAACGACAGGTCACCTCCTATAATTCACCCCTCCACTTT
CDR3aa: CASSERQVTSYNSPLHF
abundance: -
d_gene: -
v_gene: TRBV6-1
j_gene: TRBJ1-6

CDR3nt: TGTGCCAGTAGTACCGGGCAGGGGGGCACCGGGGAGCTGTTTTTT
CDR3aa: CASSTGQGGTGELFF
abundance: once
d_gene: -
v_gene: TRBV19
j_gene: TRBJ2-2

CDR3nt: TGTGCCAGCAGTATGGACAGGGGCTCTGGAAACACCATATATTTT
CDR3aa: CASSMDRGSGNTIYF
abundance: few
d_gene: TRBD1
v_gene: TRBV27
j_gene: TRBJ1-3

CDR3nt: TGTGCCAGCAGTTTATCTATTCCGGGACAGGGGGCCTCCTACGAGCAGTACTTC
CDR3aa: CASSLSIPGQGASYEQYF
abundance: few
d_gene: TRBD1
v_gene: TRBV27
j_gene: TRBJ2-7

CDR3nt: TGCGCCAGCAGCGCCTCGGGGGGAGAGACTGAAGCTTTCTTT
CDR3aa: CASSASGGETEAFF
abundance: -
d_gene: -
v_gene: TRBV5-1
j_gene: TRBJ1-1

CDR3nt: TGTGCCAGCAGCTTAGCCGTAGTATATAATTCACCCCTCCACTTT
CDR3aa: CASSLAVVYNSPLHF
abundance: -
d_gene: -
v_gene: TRBV11-2
j_gene: TRBJ1-6

CDR3nt: TGCGCCAGCAGCCAGTCGGACAGGGCCGGCTCTGGAAACACCATATATTTT
CDR3aa: CASSQSDRAGSGNTIYF
abundance: medium-sized
d_gene: TRBD1
v_gene: TRBV4-1
j_gene: TRBJ1-3

CDR3nt: TGTGCCAGCAGCGAGAGACAGGATTGGAACACTGAAGCTTTCTTT
CDR3aa: CASSERQDWNTEAFF
abundance: -
d_gene: -
v_gene: TRBV9
j_gene: TRBJ1-1

CDR3nt: TGTGCCAGTAGTGGAAGAACCCCAAGGCGGAATCAGCCCCAGCATTTT
CDR3aa: CASSGRTPRRNQPQHF
abundance: once
d_gene: -
v_gene: TRBV19
j_gene: TRBJ1-5

CDR3nt: TGTGCCAGCAGCCTTTCTACTAGCGGGGGAAGCTATAGAGAGACCCAGTACTTC
CDR3aa: CASSLSTSGGSYRETQYF
abundance: -
d_gene: TRBD2
v_gene: TRBV4-2
j_gene: TRBJ2-5

CDR3nt: TGCGCCAGCAGCCAGCCGGTGGGGACAGGGGGTTCACCCCTCCACTTT
CDR3aa: CASSQPVGTGGSPLHF
abundance: -
d_gene: TRBD1
v_gene: TRBV4-1
j_gene: TRBJ1-6

CDR3nt: TGTGCCAGCAGCCCCGTCCCCGGGACAGCTAACTATGGCTACACCTTC
CDR3aa: CASSPVPGTANYGYTF
abundance: -
d_gene: TRBD1
v_gene: TRBV11-2
j_gene: TRBJ1-2

CDR3nt: TGTGCCAGCAGCCCGGGACTAGCGGGAGCCTCCTACAATGAGCAGTTCTTC
CDR3aa: CASSPGLAGASYNEQFF
abundance: -
d_gene: TRBD2
v_gene: TRBV7-9
j_gene: TRBJ2-1

CDR3nt: TGTGCCAGCAGTGATATCAGGGAAACCGGGGAGCTGTTTTTT
CDR3aa: CASSDIRETGELFF
abundance: few
d_gene: -
v_gene: TRBV6-1
j_gene: TRBJ2-2

CDR3nt: TGTGCCAGCAGCTTTTTGGCCGGGGGGACAGGGGCCCACGAGCAGTACTTC
CDR3aa: CASSFLAGGTGAHEQYF
abundance: -
d_gene: TRBD1
v_gene: TRBV7-9
j_gene: TRBJ2-7

CDR3nt: TGCAGCGTCGGGACAGGGGTGAACACCGGGGAGCTGTTTTTT
CDR3aa: CSVGTGVNTGELFF
abundance: -
d_gene: TRBD1
v_gene: TRBV29-1
j_gene: TRBJ2-2

CDR3nt: TGCGCCAGCAGCCTGCTAGCGGGTCTTTCGAATGAGCAGTTCTTC
CDR3aa: CASSLLAGLSNEQFF
abundance: -
d_gene: TRBD2
v_gene: TRBV5-1
j_gene: TRBJ2-1

CDR3nt: TGTGCCAGCAGCTCGTCAAGGGGTTCTAACGAAAAACTGTTTTTT
CDR3aa: CASSSSRGSNEKLFF
abundance: -
d_gene: -
v_gene: TRBV11-2
j_gene: TRBJ1-4

CDR3nt: TGTGCCAGCAGCTTGAGGGTGGGGCCGACAGGCTATGAAAAACTGTTTTTT
CDR3aa: CASSLRVGPTGYEKLFF
abundance: -
d_gene: -
v_gene: TRBV5-6
j_gene: TRBJ1-4

CDR3nt: TGTGCCAGCAGTCTGAGCGGGAGCGGGTACGAGCAGTACTTC
CDR3aa: CASSLSGSGYEQYF
abundance: -
d_gene: TRBD2
v_gene: TRBV7-9
j_gene: TRBJ2-7

CDR3nt: TGCGCCAGCAGCCCCGTAATAGGGGGAAGGGGGAGCACTGAAGCTTTCTTT
CDR3aa: CASSPVIGGRGSTEAFF
abundance: -
d_gene: -
v_gene: TRBV5-1
j_gene: TRBJ1-1

CDR3nt: TGTGCCAGCAGTGGGGACAGGGACCATGAGCAGTTCTTC
CDR3aa: CASSGDRDHEQFF
abundance: few
d_gene: TRBD1
v_gene: TRBV27
j_gene: TRBJ2-1

CDR3nt: TGTGCCAGCAGCCGAGCCGCTAGCGGGGAATGGGAGCAGTACTTC
CDR3aa: CASSRAASGEWEQYF
abundance: -
d_gene: TRBD2
v_gene: TRBV7-7
j_gene: TRBJ2-7

CDR3nt: TGCGCCAGCAGGGCGGACAGGGGCGAGCAGTACTTC
CDR3aa: CASRADRGEQYF
abundance: -
d_gene: TRBD1
v_gene: TRBV5-1
j_gene: TRBJ2-7

CDR3nt: TGTGCCAGCAGTGAACTAGCGGGAGCTCGGGAGCAGTACTTC
CDR3aa: CASSELAGAREQYF
abundance: -
d_gene: TRBD2
v_gene: TRBV2
j_gene: TRBJ2-7

CDR3nt: TGCGCCAGCAGCCAGATGACAGGGAATCAGGAGACCCAGTACTTC
CDR3aa: CASSQMTGNQETQYF
abundance: few
d_gene: TRBD1
v_gene: TRBV4-1
j_gene: TRBJ2-5

CDR3nt: TGTGCCAGCAGTGAACAAGTAGCGGGGGCGGGGGAGACCCAGTACTTC
CDR3aa: CASSEQVAGAGETQYF
abundance: -
d_gene: TRBD2
v_gene: TRBV2
j_gene: TRBJ2-5

CDR3nt: TGTGCCAGCAGCTTAGTCTTCCGGGGGGAGCTGTTTTTT
CDR3aa: CASSLVFRGELFF
abundance: -
d_gene: -
v_gene: TRBV11-3
j_gene: TRBJ2-2

CDR3nt: TGCGCCAGCAGCTTACAGGGTACAGCTAGCCTCTCTGGGGCCAACGTCCTGACTTTC
CDR3aa: CASSLQGTASLSGANVLTF
abundance: -
d_gene: -
v_gene: TRBV5-1
j_gene: TRBJ2-6

CDR3nt: TGTGCCAGCAGTTTAAATGCGGGACAGGGGTCGACCGGGGAGCTGTTTTTT
CDR3aa: CASSLNAGQGSTGELFF
abundance: -
d_gene: TRBD1
v_gene: TRBV28
j_gene: TRBJ2-2

CDR3nt: TGCGCCAGCAGCTTGGGGTCGTCCTACAAAAACATTCAGTACTTC
CDR3aa: CASSLGSSYKNIQYF
abundance: -
d_gene: -
v_gene: TRBV5-1
j_gene: TRBJ2-4

CDR3nt: TGTGCCAGCAGCTTGGGACAGGGTGGCGATTCACCCCTCCACTTT
CDR3aa: CASSLGQGGDSPLHF
abundance: -
d_gene: TRBD1
v_gene: TRBV9
j_gene: TRBJ1-6

CDR3nt: TGTGCCAGCAGCGGGACATATAGCAATCAGCCCCAGCATTTT
CDR3aa: CASSGTYSNQPQHF
abundance: -
d_gene: -
v_gene: TRBV2
j_gene: TRBJ1-5

CDR3nt: TGTGCCAGCAGTCCACCCCTAGCGGCGAACACCGGGGAGCTGTTTTTT
CDR3aa: CASSPPLAANTGELFF
abundance: -
d_gene: TRBD2
v_gene: TRBV6-2/TRBV6-3
j_gene: TRBJ2-2

CDR3nt: TGTGCCAGCAGTCAGACAGGGCTGGGAGGAAACACCATATATTTT
CDR3aa: CASSQTGLGGNTIYF
abundance: -
d_gene: TRBD1
v_gene: TRBV6-5
j_gene: TRBJ1-3

CDR3nt: TGTGCCAGCAGCTTAGCGTCAGGCAGGAACTATGGCTACACCTTC
CDR3aa: CASSLASGRNYGYTF
abundance: -
d_gene: -
v_gene: TRBV7-9
j_gene: TRBJ1-2

CDR3nt: TGTGCCAGCAGCCAGAGAGGGGGCCATGGCTACACCTTC
CDR3aa: CASSQRGGHGYTF
abundance: -
d_gene: TRBD1
v_gene: TRBV3-1/TRBV3-2
j_gene: TRBJ1-2

CDR3nt: TGTGCCAGCAACAGAGGGGGTAGCTATGGCTACACCTTC
CDR3aa: CASNRGGSYGYTF
abundance: few
d_gene: -
v_gene: TRBV5-6
j_gene: TRBJ1-2

CDR3nt: TGTGCCAGCAGCTTAGCCAACAGGGCCGTTGTCTACGAGCAGTACTTC
CDR3aa: CASSLANRAVVYEQYF
abundance: -
d_gene: -
v_gene: TRBV11-2
j_gene: TRBJ2-7

CDR3nt: TGTGCCAGCAGTTCTAGGACTAGCCTCACAGATACGCAGTATTTT
CDR3aa: CASSSRTSLTDTQYF
abundance: -
d_gene: TRBD2
v_gene: TRBV2
j_gene: TRBJ2-3

CDR3nt: TGCGCCAGCAGCTTGGAGGACAGGGTTGGCTCACCCCTCCACTTT
CDR3aa: CASSLEDRVGSPLHF
abundance: -
d_gene: TRBD1
v_gene: TRBV5-1
j_gene: TRBJ1-6

CDR3nt: TGTGCCAGCAGTCCATGGGACAGGGCCACTACCGAGCAGTACTTC
CDR3aa: CASSPWDRATTEQYF
abundance: -
d_gene: TRBD1
v_gene: TRBV27
j_gene: TRBJ2-7

CDR3nt: TGTGCCAGCAGCTCGACTGACGGAATTACTGAAGCTTTCTTT
CDR3aa: CASSSTDGITEAFF
abundance: -
d_gene: -
v_gene: TRBV5-5
j_gene: TRBJ1-1

CDR3nt: TGCAGCGTCAGACAGTATGGCTACACCTTC
CDR3aa: CSVRQYGYTF
abundance: few
d_gene: -
v_gene: TRBV29-1
j_gene: TRBJ1-2

CDR3nt: TGTGCCAGCAGTGACCGGGGCTCTGGGGCCAACGTCCTGACTTTC
CDR3aa: CASSDRGSGANVLTF
abundance: -
d_gene: -
v_gene: TRBV6-2/TRBV6-3
j_gene: TRBJ2-6

CDR3nt: TGTGCCAGCAGCCGCGCAGGGACTACCAACACAGATACGCAGTATTTT
CDR3aa: CASSRAGTTNTDTQYF
abundance: once
d_gene: TRBD2
v_gene: TRBV3-1/TRBV3-2
j_gene: TRBJ2-3

CDR3nt: TGTGCCAGCAGAACTAACAGGGTGGGCGAGCAGTACTTC
CDR3aa: CASRTNRVGEQYF
abundance: -
d_gene: -
v_gene: TRBV6-5
j_gene: TRBJ2-7

CDR3nt: TGCGCCAGCAGCCCTGACAGCCCTTCTTTTGATGGCTACACCTTC
CDR3aa: CASSPDSPSFDGYTF
abundance: -
d_gene: -
v_gene: TRBV5-1
j_gene: TRBJ1-2

CDR3nt: TGTGCCATCACCCCGACAGGGGGTAAAGCTTTCTTT
CDR3aa: CAITPTGGKAFF
abundance: -
d_gene: TRBD1
v_gene: TRBV10-3
j_gene: TRBJ1-1